This TCR beta chain was retrieved from a study of cytomegalovirus exposure and HLA in healthy donors. V shed 2 bases and J shed 5 bases, with 10 bases lying between them. The CDR3 loop spans 14 amino acids. Germline values: CDR1 SGHKS, CDR2 YYEKEE (reference sequence). Study outcomes and limitations: In vitro work confirmed that three CMV-associated chains recognize CMV antigens.

As concerns this clone: The antigen is undetermined.

Amplification used 60 Vbeta primers and 13 Jbeta primers. Repertoires were generated with immunoSEQ multiplex PCR, while TCRdb's copy carries only in-frame clones and drops some. The data show about 180,000 clones, approximately 84% seen once. The origin of this receptor is a girl aged 10 to 17 in good health and CMV-seropositive. The chain is built from TRBV5-5 and TRBJ2-2, with D unclear. The sequencing input was PBMCs. The DNA of the CDR3 is TGTGCCAGCAGCTTACCACCAGAAACCGGGGAGCTGTTTTTT. Translation gives CASSLPPETGELFF.